This TCR beta chain originates from a study of shared clonotypes between healthy human individuals. At the level of the study: A couple of female and a few male donors aged 18 to 49 were enrolled.

Every donor, a Caucasian adult, lived in Nashville, Tennessee. V lost 4 bases to trimming and J lost 6 bases, with 13 bases between them. Germline CDR1 reads SEHNR; CDR2 reads FQNEAQ (reference sequence). The CDR3 length is 15 residues. General study findings and limits: Only blood was sampled; tissue repertoires likely differ.

Of note for this clone: The antigen is not known.

TCRdb's copy holds only in-frame clones and misses some; the assay was immunoSEQ multiplex PCR. The sample records some 2.1 million clones, 85% to 95% being singletons. The source is a man between 18 and 35 years old in good health. J is TRBJ2-6 and V is TRBV7-9; D is uncertain. Material: naive CD4+ T cells sorted from blood. Subset here: CD45RA+ positively selected. The CDR3 region is CASSSQTATANVLTF. The CDR3 DNA sequence: TGTGCCAGCAGCTCCCAGACTGCTACGGCCAACGTCCTGACTTTC.